Listed below are T cell receptor beta chains from one sample, sequenced in a study of technical replicates of blood from a few donors. Profiling relied on immunoSEQ multiplex PCR, and the TCRdb table lists in-frame clones only, not all of them. The sample has tens of thousands of clones, roughly 94% seen once; the top ten hold around 0.26%. Sequences were obtained from T cells isolated from PBMCs. The receptors come from a human donor in good health. Each CDR3 is given with its conserved first and last residue. D genes are given only for firm matches. Clone size is given for some rows only: seen once, a few or many times, or a class if the clone is expanded.

V	J	D	size	length	DNA	CDR3
TRBV15	TRBJ2-1	TRBD2	once	17	TGTGCCACCAGCCGAACAACACTAGCGGGAGACTACAATGAGCAGTTCTTC	CATSRTTLAGDYNEQFF
TRBV2	TRBJ2-7	-	-	13	TGTGCCAGCAGTGCTACTAGTTTATACGAGCAGTACTTC	CASSATSLYEQYF
TRBV4-2	TRBJ1-3	-	-	13	TGTGCCAGCAGCCAAGGTATGGGAAACACCATATATTTT	CASSQGMGNTIYF
TRBV19	TRBJ1-5	-	-	15	TGTGCCAGTTGCCCCCAAGACAGAAACAATCAGCCCCAGCATTTT	CASCPQDRNNQPQHF
TRBV7-9	TRBJ2-1	TRBD2	once	15	TGTGCCAGCAGCTCGGTACTAGCGGGAGTTAATGAGCAGTTCTTC	CASSSVLAGVNEQFF
TRBV25-1	TRBJ2-5	TRBD1	-	14	TGTGCCAGCAGTCTGACAGGGTACCAAGAGACCCAGTACTTC	CASSLTGYQETQYF
TRBV7-2	TRBJ2-5	TRBD1	-	14	TGTGCCAGCAGCTTAGCAGGGGGCGCGGAGACCCAGTACTTC	CASSLAGGAETQYF
TRBV4-1	TRBJ2-1	-	-	15	TGCGCCAGCAGCCAAAACGAGCGGGTCTACAATGAGCAGTTCTTC	CASSQNERVYNEQFF
TRBV2	TRBJ2-3	-	-	15	TGTGCCAGCATTCTGCAGGCGGGGCCCCAGGATACGCAGTATTTT	CASILQAGPQDTQYF
TRBV7-8	TRBJ1-4	TRBD1	-	15	TGTGCCAGCAGCACAACAGGGGGCATTGGGGAAAAACTGTTTTTT	CASSTTGGIGEKLFF
TRBV29-1	TRBJ1-1	TRBD1	once	12	TGCAGCGCTCGAAAGGGGGCTACTGAAGCTTTCTTT	CSARKGATEAFF
TRBV7-9	TRBJ1-4	-	-	15	TGTGCCAGCAGCTCGGGCGGGTCGGGTAATGAAAAACTGTTTTTT	CASSSGGSGNEKLFF
TRBV13	TRBJ2-3	TRBD2	-	17	TGTGCCAGCAGCTTCATAGCGGGAGGGTCACAGTCAGATACGCAGTATTTT	CASSFIAGGSQSDTQYF
TRBV27	TRBJ1-1	-	-	13	TGTGCCAGCGGAGAGGGTTCGAACACTGAAGCTTTCTTT	CASGEGSNTEAFF
TRBV2	TRBJ2-3	TRBD2	-	16	TGTGCCAGCAGAGGGCCGGGACTAGCGGGAGGAGATACGCAGTATTTT	CASRGPGLAGGDTQYF
TRBV19	TRBJ1-6	-	-	13	TGTGCCAGTAGTGCGGACTGGTCTTCACCCCTCCACTTT	CASSADWSSPLHF
TRBV5-4	TRBJ2-2	-	-	13	TGTGCCAGCAGCTGGGGGGACACCGGGGAGCTGTTTTTT	CASSWGDTGELFF
TRBV7-8	TRBJ2-1	-	-	14	TGTTCGGCGGGAGAGGGGGTCGCATACAATGAGCAGTTCTTC	CSAGEGVAYNEQFF
TRBV2	TRBJ1-1	TRBD1	-	14	TGTGCCAGCAGTACTGACAGGGGGGACACTGAAGCTTTCTTT	CASSTDRGDTEAFF
TRBV5-4	TRBJ1-2	-	-	15	TGTGCCAGCAGCTTGGATCCAGGGGATCACTATGGCTACACCTTC	CASSLDPGDHYGYTF
TRBV27	TRBJ2-7	-	-	13	TGTGCCAGCAGTTGGTTCAGGGACTACGAGCAGTACTTC	CASSWFRDYEQYF
TRBV19	TRBJ2-3	-	-	17	TGTGCCAGTAGTAATAAGCCCTCGGGGAGTTCATCCGATACGCAGTATTTT	CASSNKPSGSSSDTQYF
TRBV5-1	TRBJ1-1	-	once	14	TGCGCCAGCAGCTCGGGGGGAATGAACACTGAAGCTTTCTTT	CASSSGGMNTEAFF
TRBV5-1	TRBJ2-1	-	-	14	TGCGCCAGCAGCTTGTTCGTGGGGGGCAATGAGCAGTTCTTC	CASSLFVGGNEQFF
TRBV4-2	TRBJ2-1	-	-	14	TGTGCCAGCAGCCAGCTAAACAGGGCCGGTGAGCAGTTCTTC	CASSQLNRAGEQFF
TRBV9	TRBJ2-3	TRBD2	-	15	TGTGCCAGCACCGTAGCGGGGGGGGTGGGTGATACGCAGTATTTT	CASTVAGGVGDTQYF
TRBV5-1	TRBJ2-5	TRBD2	-	14	TGCGCCAGCAGTGAGCGGGGGGGCGTGGAGACCCAGTACTTC	CASSERGGVETQYF
TRBV11-2	TRBJ1-3	-	-	14	TGTGCCAGCAGCTCGTCTAGGACTGGAAACACCATATATTTT	CASSSSRTGNTIYF
TRBV10-3	TRBJ2-3	TRBD1	-	14	TGTGCCATCAGGGGGGACAGGGTCACAGATACGCAGTATTTT	CAIRGDRVTDTQYF
TRBV28	TRBJ2-1	TRBD2	-	15	TGTGCCAGCAGTAAAGCGGGGGGGCCAATCAATGAGCAGTTCTTC	CASSKAGGPINEQFF
TRBV7-6	TRBJ2-7	-	once	12	TGTGCCAGCAGCTCCTATAACGGCGAGCAGTACTTC	CASSSYNGEQYF
TRBV13	TRBJ2-7	-	-	17	TGTGCCAGCAGCTTAGGCTTTAGGGGGTATAGCTCCTACGAGCAGTACTTC	CASSLGFRGYSSYEQYF
TRBV25-1	TRBJ2-1	-	once	12	TGTGCCAGCAGTGCCGGGAGTAGTGAGCAGTTCTTC	CASSAGSSEQFF
TRBV28	TRBJ1-2	-	-	14	TGTGCCAGCAGTTCGTGGGACAAGAACTATGGCTACACCTTC	CASSSWDKNYGYTF
TRBV11-2	TRBJ1-4	-	-	17	TGTGCCAGCAGCTTACATCTGGGGACAACTAAAAATGAAAAACTGTTTTTT	CASSLHLGTTKNEKLFF
TRBV2	TRBJ2-3	-	-	11	TGTGCCAGCGAGGTGAGAGATACGCAGTATTTT	CASEVRDTQYF
TRBV11-2	TRBJ2-7	TRBD1	-	14	TGTGCCAGCAGCGCGGACAGGGGATTCTACGAGCAGTACTTC	CASSADRGFYEQYF
TRBV11-2	TRBJ1-1	TRBD1	-	17	TGTGCCAGCAGCCTGTTACCGGGACAGGGGCGCAACACTGAAGCTTTCTTT	CASSLLPGQGRNTEAFF
TRBV27	TRBJ2-7	TRBD1	once	12	TGTGCCAGCAGTTCCTACGGACAGGAGCCGTACTTC	CASSSYGQEPYF
TRBV28	TRBJ1-2	TRBD1	-	15	TGTGCCAGCAGGCCACAGAAAGGGACAGCCTATGGCTACACCTTC	CASRPQKGTAYGYTF
TRBV2	TRBJ1-6	TRBD1	few	15	TGTGCCAGCAGTGGTAGGGAGACAGGGCATTCACCCCTCCACTTT	CASSGRETGHSPLHF
TRBV11-2	TRBJ2-2	-	-	15	TGTGCCAGCAGCCCCCGGGACACCTACACCGGGGAGCTGTTTTTT	CASSPRDTYTGELFF
TRBV9	TRBJ2-7	TRBD2	-	13	TGTGCCAGCAGCGCCGGGACTACGGTTGAGCAGTACTTC	CASSAGTTVEQYF
TRBV6-1	TRBJ2-4	-	-	14	TGTGCCAGCAGTGAAGCCCCCGAGGGCCACATTCAGTACTTC	CASSEAPEGHIQYF
TRBV27	TRBJ2-1	TRBD1	-	15	TGTGCCAGCAGTTTAATGGGGGACAGGGATCATCACCAGTTCTTC	CASSLMGDRDHHQFF
TRBV27	TRBJ2-2	-	-	13	TGTGCCAGCGGACAAACGAACACCGGGGAGCTGTTTTTT	CASGQTNTGELFF
TRBV11-3	TRBJ1-1	-	-	12	TGTGCCAGCAGCTGGGGGGGTGCTGAAGCTTTCTTT	CASSWGGAEAFF
TRBV19	TRBJ1-6	-	-	20	TGTGCCAGTAGTGCGGACCTTCTTCGCCCAACTAGCTCCTATAATTCACCCCTCCACTTT	CASSADLLRPTSSYNSPLHF